The clone carrying this T cell receptor beta chain came up once. Its antigen is not identified. The CDR3 consists of 15 residues. Germline loops: CDR1 LGHDT, CDR2 YNNKEL (reference sequence). The V and J ends lost 2 bases and 12 bases, in that order; junction bases with no gene match: 14. Sample-barcoded 5' priming and a J-beta primer mix drove a second PCR of roughly 6 to 12 cycles. TCRdb itself ran the 5' RACE reads through MiXCR, one entry per CDR3 protein. The sample holds some 900,000 distinct CDR3 sequences, more than 25% seen once. This sample stems from a study of blood T cells in healthy people across ages. Study results and limitations: More naive CD4+ cells and higher diversity marked long-lived donors relative to aged donors. The unsorted PBMCs prevented any conclusive comparison of naive versus antigen-experienced cells. The diversity estimates, figures obtained from one million T cells, were considered underestimates.

The receptor's source is an elderly woman in good health. The chain has TRBV3-1 and TRBJ2-5, with TRBD1 matching over 8 bases. What was sequenced was blood. Here the CDR3 reads CASSQWTGRFYEEYF. The CDR3 DNA follows: TGTGCCAGCAGCCAATGGACAGGGCGGTTTTACGAGGAGTACTTC.